This T cell receptor (beta chain) was obtained from a study of regulatory and conventional T cells in RAG deficiency. Worth noting for this clone: Its antigen remains unknown.

Findings and caveats of the study: In Omenn syndrome, Treg and Tconv repertoires overlapped >85%.

Trimming left V 3 bases short and J 10 bases short, with 19 bases between. CDR1 and CDR2 (germline): LNHDA, SQIVND (reference sequence). The CDR3 length is 15 residues. Using immunoSEQ multiplex PCR, the repertoire was profiled, and TCRdb retains in-frame clones only, with some absent. The repertoire holds 34,000 or so clones, with about 91% as singletons. This sample also appeared in a second study, on regulatory T cells. From that second work: The primer mix had 52 TRBV and 13 TRBJ primers. In patients, unique TRB V-J pairs were restricted and V/J usage skewed, especially in Tregs.

This chain connects TRBV19 to TRBJ1-5, with unresolved D. The sequence came from a human donor in good health. The sequenced material came from CD8+ T cells sorted from blood. The CDR3 region is CASSMFRSVESPQHF. The CDR3 region has the DNA TGTGCCAGTAGTATGTTCAGGAGCGTGGAGAGCCCCCAGCATTTT.